This T cell receptor beta chain came from a study of CD8+ T cells in alopecia areata. RNA, once extracted, was reverse transcribed into cDNA for use as the sequencing template. Assay used: immunoSEQ multiplex PCR; TCRdb lists only in-frame clones, some missing. The profile shows roughly 150,000 clones, about three fifths of them singletons. The germline gives CDR1 SEHNR, CDR2 FQNEAQ (reference sequence). Trimming at V came to 5 bases and at J to 1 base, leaving 3 bases not matched to a gene. The CDR3 covers 14 residues. The sequence was collected from a human donor in good health. The V gene is TRBV7-9, the J gene TRBJ2-5; TRBD2 aligns across 8 bases. The specimen sequenced was CD4+ T cells sorted from blood. The CDR3 region is CASSSGGSQETQYF. The CDR3 bases are TGTGCCAGCAGCAGCGGGGGTTCCCAAGAGACCCAGTACTTC. Full variable domain (missing parts from reference TRBV7-9 and TRBJ2-5): DTGVSQNPRHKITKRGQNVTFRCDPISEHNRLYWYRQTLGQGPEFLTYFQNEAQLEKSRLLSDRFSAERPKGSFSTLEIQRTEQGDSAMYLCASSSGGSQETQYFGPGTRLLVL.